This T cell receptor (beta chain) comes out of a study of brain T cells in children with intractable seizures. The sequenced cases were selected for having the highest brain T cell transcript signatures. Profiled with immunoSEQ multiplex PCR; TCRdb holds only in-frame clones, not every one. The table lists under 150,000 clones, approximately 94% of them singletons, with 3.5% to 4.5% in the top ten. V dropped 6 bases and J dropped 2; count of bases not matched to a gene: 5. The germline V gene has CDR1 MNHNY and CDR2 SVGAGI (reference sequence). The length of the CDR3 is 14 residues. Sequenced material: peripheral blood, taken at surgery. The V gene is TRBV6-6, the J gene TRBJ1-1; TRBD1 matches 8 bases. The clonotype was recovered from a boy under two years old with hemimegalencephaly and intractable seizures. CDR3 bases: TGTGCCAGCAGCCGACAGGGGCGAAACACTGAAGCTTTCTTT. The encoded protein is CASSRQGRNTEAFF.